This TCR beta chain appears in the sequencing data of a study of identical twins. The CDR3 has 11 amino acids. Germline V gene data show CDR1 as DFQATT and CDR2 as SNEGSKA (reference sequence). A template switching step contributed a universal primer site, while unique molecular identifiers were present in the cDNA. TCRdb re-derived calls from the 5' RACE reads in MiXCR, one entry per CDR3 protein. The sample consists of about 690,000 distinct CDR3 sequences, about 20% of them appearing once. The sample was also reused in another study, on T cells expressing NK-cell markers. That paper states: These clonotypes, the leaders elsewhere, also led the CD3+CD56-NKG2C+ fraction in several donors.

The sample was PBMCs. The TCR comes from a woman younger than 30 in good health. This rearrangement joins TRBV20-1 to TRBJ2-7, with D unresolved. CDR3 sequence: CAKGYRGGQYF. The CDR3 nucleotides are TGCGCGAAGGGTTACCGCGGCGGGCAGTACTTC.